This entry concerns a single T cell receptor beta chain. Here immunoSEQ multiplex PCR was the method, and the copy in TCRdb shows in-frame clones only, minus some. The sample holds some 2,500,000 clones; 93% are singletons and the top ten take around 0.37%. This sample is drawn from a study of shared clonotypes between healthy human individuals. The CDR3 totals 14 residues. Germline V gives CDR1 SGHDN, CDR2 FVKESK. V shed 1 base and J shed 6 bases, with 10 bases lying between them. This TCR derives from a man aged 18 to 29 in good health. Some clones in this sample may be carry-over from other donors' samples. The chain employs TRBV14 and TRBJ2-1; D perhaps matches TRBD2 (5 bases). The specimen was naive CD4+ T cells from PBMCs. The subset denotes: CD45RA+ positively selected. This chain's CDR3 is CASSQGLPINEQFF. CDR3 DNA sequence: TGTGCCAGCAGCCAAGGACTACCTATCAATGAGCAGTTCTTC.